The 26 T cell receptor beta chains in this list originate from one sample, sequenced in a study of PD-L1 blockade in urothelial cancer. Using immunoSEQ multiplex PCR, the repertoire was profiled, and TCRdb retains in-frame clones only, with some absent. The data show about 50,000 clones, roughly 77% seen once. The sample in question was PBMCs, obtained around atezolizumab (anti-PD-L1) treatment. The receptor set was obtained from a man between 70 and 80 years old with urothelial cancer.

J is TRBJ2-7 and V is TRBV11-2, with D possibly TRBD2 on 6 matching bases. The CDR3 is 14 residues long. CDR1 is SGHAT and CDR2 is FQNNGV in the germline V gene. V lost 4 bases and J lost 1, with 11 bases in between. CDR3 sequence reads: CASSSQRASYEQYF. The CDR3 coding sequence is TGTGCCAGCAGCTCCCAGCGGGCTTCCTACGAGCAGTACTTC.

The CDR3 loop reads CASRLRAESGELFF. CDR3 coding DNA: TGTGCCAGCCGTCTCAGGGCAGAATCCGGGGAGCTGTTTTTT. The gene calls are TRBV10-3 and TRBJ2-2, with D possibly TRBD1 on 5 matching bases. Germline loops: CDR1 ENHRY, CDR2 SYGVKD. The length of the CDR3 is 14 residues. V lost 10 bases and J lost 6, with 18 bases in between.

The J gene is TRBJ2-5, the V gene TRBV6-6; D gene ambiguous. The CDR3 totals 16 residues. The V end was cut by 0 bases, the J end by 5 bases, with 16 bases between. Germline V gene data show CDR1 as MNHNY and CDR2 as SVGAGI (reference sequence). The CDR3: CASSYSSMAGRETQYF. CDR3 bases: TGTGCCAGCAGTTACTCGAGTATGGCAGGCCGGGAGACCCAGTACTTC.

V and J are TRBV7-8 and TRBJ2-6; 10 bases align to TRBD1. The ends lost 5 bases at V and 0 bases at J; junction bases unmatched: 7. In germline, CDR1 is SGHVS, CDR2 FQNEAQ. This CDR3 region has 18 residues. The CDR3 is CASSLMTGGFSGANVLTF. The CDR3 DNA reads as TGTGCCAGCAGCCTAATGACAGGGGGCTTCTCTGGGGCCAACGTCCTGACTTTC.

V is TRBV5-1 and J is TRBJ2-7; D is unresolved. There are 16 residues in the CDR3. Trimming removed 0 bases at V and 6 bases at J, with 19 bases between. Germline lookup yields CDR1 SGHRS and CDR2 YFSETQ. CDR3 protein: CASSLDFQVTTREQYF. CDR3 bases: TGCGCCAGCAGCTTGGATTTCCAGGTGACGACGCGCGAGCAGTACTTC.

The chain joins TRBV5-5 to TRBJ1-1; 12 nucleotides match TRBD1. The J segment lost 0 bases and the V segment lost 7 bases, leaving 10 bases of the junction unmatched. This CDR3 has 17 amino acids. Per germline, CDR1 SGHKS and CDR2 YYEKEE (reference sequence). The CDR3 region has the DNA TGTGCCAGCCACGGGACAGGGGGCGTTTTGATGAACACTGAAGCTTTCTTT. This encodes CASHGTGGVLMNTEAFF.

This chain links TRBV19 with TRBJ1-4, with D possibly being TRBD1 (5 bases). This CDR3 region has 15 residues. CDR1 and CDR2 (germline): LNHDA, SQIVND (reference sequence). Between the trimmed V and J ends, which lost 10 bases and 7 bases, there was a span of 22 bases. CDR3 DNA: TGTGCCACTACGCCATCCGGGGCGCGGGGTGAAAAACTGTTTTTT. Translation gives CATTPSGARGEKLFF.

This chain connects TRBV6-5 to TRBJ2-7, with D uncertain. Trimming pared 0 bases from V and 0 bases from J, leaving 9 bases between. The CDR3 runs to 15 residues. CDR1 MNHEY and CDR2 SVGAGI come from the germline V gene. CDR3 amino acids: CASSYSSLGSYEQYF. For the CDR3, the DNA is TGTGCCAGCAGTTACTCGAGTCTCGGCTCCTACGAGCAGTACTTC.

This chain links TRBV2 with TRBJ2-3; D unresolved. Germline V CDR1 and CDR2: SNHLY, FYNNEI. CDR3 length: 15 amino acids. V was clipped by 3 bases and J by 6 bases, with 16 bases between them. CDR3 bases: TGTGCCAGCAGTGATCAATTTGTCTCCGCGGATACGCAGTATTTT. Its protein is CASSDQFVSADTQYF.

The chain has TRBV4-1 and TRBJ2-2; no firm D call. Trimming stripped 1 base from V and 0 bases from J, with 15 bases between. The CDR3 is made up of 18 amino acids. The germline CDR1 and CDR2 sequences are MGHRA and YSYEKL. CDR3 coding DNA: TGCGCCAGCAGCCAAGTGGTCCGCCAGTCCCCGAACACCGGGGAGCTGTTTTTT. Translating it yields CASSQVVRQSPNTGELFF.

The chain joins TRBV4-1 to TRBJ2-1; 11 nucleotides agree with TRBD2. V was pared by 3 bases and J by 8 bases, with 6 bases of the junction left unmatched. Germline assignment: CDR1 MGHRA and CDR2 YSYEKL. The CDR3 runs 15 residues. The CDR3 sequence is CASSHPSGRIDEQFF. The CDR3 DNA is TGCGCCAGCAGCCACCCTAGCGGGAGGATCGATGAGCAGTTCTTC.

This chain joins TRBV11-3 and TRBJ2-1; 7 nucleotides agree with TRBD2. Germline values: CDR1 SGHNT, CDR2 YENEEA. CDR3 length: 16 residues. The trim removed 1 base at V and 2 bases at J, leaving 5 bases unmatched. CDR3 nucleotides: TGTGCCAGCAGCTTAGTGGGAGGGCGAGCCTACAATGAGCAGTTCTTC. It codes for CASSLVGGRAYNEQFF.

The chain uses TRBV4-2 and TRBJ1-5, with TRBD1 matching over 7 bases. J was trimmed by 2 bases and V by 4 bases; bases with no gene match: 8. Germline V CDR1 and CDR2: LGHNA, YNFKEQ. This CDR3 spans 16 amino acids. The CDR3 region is CASSPTGEGGNQPQHF. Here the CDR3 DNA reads TGTGCCAGCAGCCCAACAGGGGAAGGCGGCAATCAGCCCCAGCATTTT.

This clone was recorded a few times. CDR3 amino acids: CATSSLTGDRGNPAFF. DNA for the CDR3: TGTGCCACCAGCAGTCTAACTGGGGACAGGGGAAACCCAGCTTTCTTT. V is TRBV15 and J is TRBJ1-1; 10 positions agree with TRBD1. Germline V CDR1 and CDR2: LNHNV, YYDKDF (reference sequence). The CDR3 has 16 residues. After removal of 3 bases from V and 10 bases from J, the junction contained 14 bases not matched to a gene.

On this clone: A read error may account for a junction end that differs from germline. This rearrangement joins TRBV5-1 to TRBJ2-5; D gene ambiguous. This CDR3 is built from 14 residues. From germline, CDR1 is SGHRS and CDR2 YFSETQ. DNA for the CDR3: TGCGCCAGCAGCTTGGGAATTATTCAAGAGGCCCAGTACTTC. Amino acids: CASSLGIIQEAQYF.

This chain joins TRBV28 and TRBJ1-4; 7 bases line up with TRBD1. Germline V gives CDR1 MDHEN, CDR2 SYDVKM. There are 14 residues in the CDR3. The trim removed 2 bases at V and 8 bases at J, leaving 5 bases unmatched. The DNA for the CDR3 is TGTGCCAGCAGTTTAGTGACAGGGCACGAAAAACTGTTTTTT. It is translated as CASSLVTGHEKLFF.

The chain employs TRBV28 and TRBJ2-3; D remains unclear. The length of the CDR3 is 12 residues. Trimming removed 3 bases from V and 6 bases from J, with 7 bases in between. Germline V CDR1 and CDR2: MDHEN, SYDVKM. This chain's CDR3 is CASSLVSDTQYF. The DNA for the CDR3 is TGTGCCAGCAGTTTGGTCAGTGATACGCAGTATTTT.

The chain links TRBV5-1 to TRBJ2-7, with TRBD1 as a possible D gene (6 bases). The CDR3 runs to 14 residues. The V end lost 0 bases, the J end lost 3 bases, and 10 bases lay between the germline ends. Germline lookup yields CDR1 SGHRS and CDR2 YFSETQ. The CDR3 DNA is TGCGCCAGCAGCTTGGAATTGACAGGCTACGAGCAGTACTTC. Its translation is CASSLELTGYEQYF.

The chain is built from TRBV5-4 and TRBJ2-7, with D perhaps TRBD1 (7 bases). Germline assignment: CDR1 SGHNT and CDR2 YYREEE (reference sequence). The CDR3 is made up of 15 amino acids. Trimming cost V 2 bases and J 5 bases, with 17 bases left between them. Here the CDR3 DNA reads TGTGCCAGCAGCTTAGGCGGGACAGTTAGCCACGAGCAGTACTTC. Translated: CASSLGGTVSHEQYF.

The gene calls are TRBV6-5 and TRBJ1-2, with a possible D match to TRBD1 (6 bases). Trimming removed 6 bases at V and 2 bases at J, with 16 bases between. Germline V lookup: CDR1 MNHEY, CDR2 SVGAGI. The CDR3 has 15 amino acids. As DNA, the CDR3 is TGTGCCAGCAGCCTTCCGACAGGATCCAACTATGGCTACACCTTC. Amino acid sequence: CASSLPTGSNYGYTF.

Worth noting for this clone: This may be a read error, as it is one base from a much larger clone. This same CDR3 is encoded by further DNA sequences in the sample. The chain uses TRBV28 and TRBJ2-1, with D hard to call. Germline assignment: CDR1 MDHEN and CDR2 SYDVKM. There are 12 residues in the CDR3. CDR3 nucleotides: TGTGCTAGCAGTTTACTTCGCAATGAGCAGTTCTTC. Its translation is CASSLLRNEQFF.

The CDR3 region is CASSQDTGGAYEQYF. In DNA, the CDR3 is TGCGCCAGCAGCCAAGATACGGGGGGCGCGTACGAGCAGTACTTC. The rearrangement links TRBV4-3 to TRBJ2-7; tentative D call: TRBD2 (7 bases). V gave up 0 bases and J gave up 4 bases, with 13 bases separating them. Germline V gene lookup returns CDR1 LGHNA and CDR2 YSLEER. The CDR3 runs to 15 residues.

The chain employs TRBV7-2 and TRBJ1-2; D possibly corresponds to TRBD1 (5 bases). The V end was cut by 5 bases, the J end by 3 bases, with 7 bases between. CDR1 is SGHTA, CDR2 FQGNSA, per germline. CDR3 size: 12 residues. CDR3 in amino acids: CASSRQYYGYTF. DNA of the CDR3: TGTGCCAGCAGCCGACAGTACTATGGCTACACCTTC.

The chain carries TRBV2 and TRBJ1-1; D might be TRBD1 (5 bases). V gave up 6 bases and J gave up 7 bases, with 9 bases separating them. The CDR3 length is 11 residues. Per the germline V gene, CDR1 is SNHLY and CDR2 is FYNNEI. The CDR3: CASRNQGEAFF. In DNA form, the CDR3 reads TGTGCCAGCAGGAACCAGGGTGAAGCTTTCTTT.

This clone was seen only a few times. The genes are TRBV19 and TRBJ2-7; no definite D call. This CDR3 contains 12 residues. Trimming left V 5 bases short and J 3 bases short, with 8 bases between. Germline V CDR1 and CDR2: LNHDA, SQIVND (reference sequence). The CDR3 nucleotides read TGTGCCAGTAGTGCCGACAACTACGAGCAGTACTTC. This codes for CASSADNYEQYF.

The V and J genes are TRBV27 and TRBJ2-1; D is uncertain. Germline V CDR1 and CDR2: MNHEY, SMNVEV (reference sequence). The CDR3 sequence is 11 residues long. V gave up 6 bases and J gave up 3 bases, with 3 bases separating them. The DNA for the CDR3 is TGTGCCAGCAGGTACTACAATGAGCAGTTCTTC. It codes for CASRYYNEQFF.